This T cell receptor beta chain was captured in a study of cytomegalovirus exposure and HLA in healthy donors. Study-level findings and limits: Researchers reportedly found TCR beta sequences accurately predicted most subjects' HLA-A and HLA-B alleles.

Healthy bone marrow donors made up the donors. This CDR3 spans 16 amino acids. Germline values: CDR1 SGHTA, CDR2 FQGTGA. Between the trimmed V and J ends, which lost 1 base and 4 bases, there was a span of 15 bases. PCR used 60 Vbeta primers and 13 Jbeta primers. Only in-frame clones appear in the TCRdb table, and some are missing; sequencing was by immunoSEQ multiplex PCR. Counted here are over 100,000 clones, around three quarters occurring once; the ten biggest clones make up around 4.8%. Note on this clone: Its antigen remains unidentified.

The sample was PBMCs. The receptor was derived from a man aged 30 to 45 in good health and CMV-seropositive. The rearrangement links TRBV7-3 to TRBJ2-3; tentatively, D is TRBD2 (5 bases). In DNA, the CDR3 is TGTGCCAGCAGCTTAAAGGGCGGGCTCGCCTCAGATACGCAGTATTTT. This sequence encodes CASSLKGGLASDTQYF.